This T cell receptor (beta chain) was identified during a study of long-term antiretroviral therapy in people with HIV (dated 2022 in TCRdb). Study-wide context: The earliest samples were collected approximately a decade before the 2015 WHO recommendation for immediate ART, a period when ART was typically delayed until CD4 counts fell. Whether ART initiation and durable HIV suppression were associated with changes in peripheral blood TRB repertoire composition and diversity was tested in a retrospective serial study. A total of 192 cryopreserved PBMC samples were contributed to the cohort by 30 adults with confirmed HIV infection, with samples collected serially over a mean of approximately six years (range 1-12). About two fifths of the roughly 30 participants with HIV were female. No cross-contamination during QIAcube processing was seen in test extractions of a monoclonal T-cell line run alongside 25 to 35 polyclonal samples.

Inclusion was restricted to participants for whom at least one PBMC sample before ART initiation and at least two post-ART samples were available. All participants with HIV were treated in the United States of America. Before DNA extraction, cryopreserved samples of 1-10 million PBMC were thawed and washed. At the time of the earliest PBMC sample, participants with HIV were aged between roughly 23 and 60 years. Each participant contributed PBMC samples from 1-4 timepoints before ART initiation and 2-8 timepoints after ART initiation, with a median of 7 samples. For every participant, serial HIV viral load, CD4+ T-cell count, ART history and demographic data were obtained. Genomic DNA was extracted from unsorted PBMC with a Qiagen kit on a QIAcube, processed in batches of 12 samples. CDR1 and CDR2 (MGHDK, SYGVNS) derive from the germline V gene. Deletion took 6 bases off V and 9 bases off J, with a span of 15 bases between the germline ends. The CDR3 contains 14 residues, cysteine and phenylalanine counted. This entry keeps only the CDR3 DNA: 42 bases, framed from base 1.

This clone was seen a few times. Its antigen remains undetermined. No quality values exist for individual bases; no much larger clone is one base distant. The immunoSEQ hsTCRB v3.0 assay was used at survey level resolution for TRB variable region sequencing. TRB sequencing targeted a depth of about 40,000-50,000 T-cell genomes per sample. An Illumina MiSeq with a v3 150-cycle kit was used to sequence the pooled TRB libraries. The published analysis was carried out like this. Repertoire analysis was run in R within a reproducible Nextflow workflow that covered QC, data transformation and analysis. LymphoSeq2, an R package for exploring AIRR-Seq data, was used to implement custom analyses. After excluding a few samples that yielded fewer than 5000 total TRB sequences, 150 to 200 HIV repertoires remained for analysis. Of the roughly 180 retained HIV repertoires, under 65 were collected before and about 130 after ART initiation. Repertoires were downsampled to 5000 TRB nucleotide sequences, and summary statistics were averaged over 100 downsampling iterations. TRB sequences were retained for analysis only if CDR3 regions of at least seven amino acids were present. Diversity was assessed using a clonality score derived from Shannon entropy and using the Gini coefficient. In the repertoire networks, any two of the top 5000 CDR3 amino acid sequences were linked whenever the two sequences differed by an edit distance of one. For TRB CDR3 amino acid sequences, GLIPH2 was used to predict antigen specificity groups and MHC restriction. Known CMV, EBV, HIV or tissue antigen associations were flagged by matching CDR3 amino acid sequences against VDJdb and McPAS-TCR. Pre-ART, post-ART and control groups were compared with Wilcoxon signed-rank tests and Holm-Bonferroni correction. What TCRdb holds here is the immuneACCESS table cut down to in-frame rearrangements. Part of the clones is not present; checked against another copy, under half of the missing clones reflect an unresolved V gene, and the others are unexplained. Clone size and the V and J calls come from that table; the DNA yielded D and trimming. This sample lists more than 15,000 clones; roughly nine tenths were detected once. The ten top clones hold 10% to 15% of the sample.

Beyond this particular receptor, the publication reports: No data were available on ART adherence, viral resistance or therapy changes, limiting inferences about post-ART repertoire changes. The repertoire was dominated across all time points by expanded TRB clones identified before ART initiation, although this dominance was seen to fluctuate and to decrease in many PLHIV after ART. Samples dated from the mid-2000s to the late 2010s, and the ART regimens used may be less effective than current ones. Unsorted PBMC were profiled instead of sorted CD4+ and CD8+ T cells because pre-ART samples had limited cell numbers. ART initiation was associated with a significant increase in TRB diversity, but diversity stayed significantly below transplant donor controls even after long-term ART. CDR3 length ranges in HIV repertoires were narrower than in controls, and network structure suggested an antigen-experienced repertoire with only a slight naive shift after ART. Because PBMC availability was limited, only the TCR beta chain was sequenced, with no alpha chain pairing.

The sequence links TRBV25-1 to TRBJ1-6; D gene: possibly TRBD1, on 5 matching bases. The material was unsorted PBMCs, obtained 0.6 years after starting antiretroviral therapy. The receptor was isolated from a woman aged 40 to 50 with HIV. The encoded CDR3 is CASRWDRESSPLHF. The DNA is TGTGCCAGCAGATGGGACCGGGAGAGTTCACCCCTCCACTTT.